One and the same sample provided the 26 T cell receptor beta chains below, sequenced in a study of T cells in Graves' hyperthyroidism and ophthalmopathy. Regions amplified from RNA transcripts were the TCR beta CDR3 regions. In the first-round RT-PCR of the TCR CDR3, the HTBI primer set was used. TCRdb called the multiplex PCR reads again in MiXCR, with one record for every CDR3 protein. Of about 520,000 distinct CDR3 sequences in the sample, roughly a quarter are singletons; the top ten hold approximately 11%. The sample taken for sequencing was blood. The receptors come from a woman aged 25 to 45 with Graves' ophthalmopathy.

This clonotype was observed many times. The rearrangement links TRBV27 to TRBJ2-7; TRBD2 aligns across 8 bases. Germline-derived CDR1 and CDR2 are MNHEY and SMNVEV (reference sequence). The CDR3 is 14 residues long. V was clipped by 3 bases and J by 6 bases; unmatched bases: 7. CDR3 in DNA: TGTGCCAGCAGTTTTTCGGGACTAGACCCCGAGCAGTACTTC. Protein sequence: CASSFSGLDPEQYF.

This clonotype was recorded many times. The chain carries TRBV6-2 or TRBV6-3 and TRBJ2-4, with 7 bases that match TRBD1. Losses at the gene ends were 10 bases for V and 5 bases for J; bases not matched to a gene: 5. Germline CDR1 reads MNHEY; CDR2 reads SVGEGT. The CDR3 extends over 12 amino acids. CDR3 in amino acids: CATGQAENIQYF. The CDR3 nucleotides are TGTGCCACCGGACAGGCAGAAAACATTCAGTACTTC.

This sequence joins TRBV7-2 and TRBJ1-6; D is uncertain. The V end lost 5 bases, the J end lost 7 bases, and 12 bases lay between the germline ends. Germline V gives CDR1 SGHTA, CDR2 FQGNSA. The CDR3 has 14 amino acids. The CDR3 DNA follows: TGTGCCAGCAGCCCAGCGGACGGAAATTCACCCCTCCACTTT. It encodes CASSPADGNSPLHF.

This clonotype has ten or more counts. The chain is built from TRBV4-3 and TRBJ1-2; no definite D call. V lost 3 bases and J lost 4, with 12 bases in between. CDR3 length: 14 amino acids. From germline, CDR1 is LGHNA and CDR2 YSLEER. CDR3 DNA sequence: TGCGCCAGCAGCCAGGCTAGTGGGTCCTATGGCTACACCTTC. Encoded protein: CASSQASGSYGYTF.

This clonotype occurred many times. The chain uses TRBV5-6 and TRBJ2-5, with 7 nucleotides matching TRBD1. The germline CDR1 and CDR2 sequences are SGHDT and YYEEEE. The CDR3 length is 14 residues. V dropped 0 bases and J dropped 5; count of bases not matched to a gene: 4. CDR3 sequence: CASSLGGTVETQYF. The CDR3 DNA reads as TGTGCCAGCAGCTTGGGGGGGACAGTTGAGACCCAGTACTTC.

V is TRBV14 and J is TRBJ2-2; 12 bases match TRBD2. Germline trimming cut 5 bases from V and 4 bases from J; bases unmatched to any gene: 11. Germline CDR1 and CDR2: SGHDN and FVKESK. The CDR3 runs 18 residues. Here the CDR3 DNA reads TGTGCCAGCAGCAAGGGACTAGCGGGCCCTCGGGTCACCGGGGAGCTGTTTTTT. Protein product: CASSKGLAGPRVTGELFF.

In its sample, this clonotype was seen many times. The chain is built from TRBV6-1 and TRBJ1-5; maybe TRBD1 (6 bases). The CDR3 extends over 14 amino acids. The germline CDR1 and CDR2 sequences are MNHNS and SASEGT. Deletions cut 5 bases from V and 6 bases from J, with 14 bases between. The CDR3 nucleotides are TGTGCCAGCAGTCCCCGGACAGCTGGTCAGCCCCAGCATTTT. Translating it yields CASSPRTAGQPQHF.

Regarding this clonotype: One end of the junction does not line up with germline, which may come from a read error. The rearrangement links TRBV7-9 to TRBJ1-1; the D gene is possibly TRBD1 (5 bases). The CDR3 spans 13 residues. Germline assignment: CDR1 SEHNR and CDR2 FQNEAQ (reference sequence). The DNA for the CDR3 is TGTGCCAGCAGCGTGGACACAAGCACTGAAGCTTGCTTT. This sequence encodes CASSVDTSTEACF.

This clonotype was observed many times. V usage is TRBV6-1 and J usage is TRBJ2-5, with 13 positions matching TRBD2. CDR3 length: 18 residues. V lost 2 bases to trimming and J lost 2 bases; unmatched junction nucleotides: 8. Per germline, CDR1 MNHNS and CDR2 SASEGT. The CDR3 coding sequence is TGTGCCAGCAGTGAACAGACTAGCGGGGGGCTAATACAAGAGACCCAGTACTTC. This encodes CASSEQTSGGLIQETQYF.

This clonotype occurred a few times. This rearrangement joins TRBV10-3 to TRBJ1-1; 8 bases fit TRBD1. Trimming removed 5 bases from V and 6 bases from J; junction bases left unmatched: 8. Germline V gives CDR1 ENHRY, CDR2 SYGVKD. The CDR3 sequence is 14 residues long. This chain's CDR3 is CAISTLTGDAEAFF. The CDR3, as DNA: TGTGCCATCAGTACGTTGACAGGGGACGCTGAAGCTTTCTTT.

DNA for the CDR3: TGTGCTAGTGGTTTGAATCTGGATCCAAGGGAAGCTTTCTTT. It translates to CASGLNLDPREAFF. The chain links TRBV12-5 to TRBJ1-1; D unclear. This CDR3 contains 14 residues. Trimming took off 2 bases at V and 8 bases at J, with 15 bases between the two ends. Germline V CDR1 and CDR2: LGHNT, FRNRAP.

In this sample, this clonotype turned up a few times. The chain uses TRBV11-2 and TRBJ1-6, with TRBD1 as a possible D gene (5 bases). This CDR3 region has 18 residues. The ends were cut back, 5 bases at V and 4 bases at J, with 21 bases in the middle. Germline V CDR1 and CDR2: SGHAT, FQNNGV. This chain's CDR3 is CASSEKAFRGTYNSPLHF. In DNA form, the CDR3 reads TGTGCCAGCAGCGAAAAGGCGTTTAGGGGAACATATAATTCACCCCTCCACTTT.

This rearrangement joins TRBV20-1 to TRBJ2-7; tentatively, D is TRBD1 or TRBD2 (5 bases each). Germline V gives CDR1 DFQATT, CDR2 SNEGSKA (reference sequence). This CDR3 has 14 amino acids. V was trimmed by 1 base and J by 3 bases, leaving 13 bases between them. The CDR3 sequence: CSARGPGTNYEQYF. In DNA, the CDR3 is TGCAGTGCTAGAGGTCCAGGGACGAACTACGAGCAGTACTTC.

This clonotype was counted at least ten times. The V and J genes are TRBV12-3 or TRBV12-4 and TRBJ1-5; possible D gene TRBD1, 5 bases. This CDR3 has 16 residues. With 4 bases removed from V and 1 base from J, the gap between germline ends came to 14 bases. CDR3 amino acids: CASSSGTLLSNQPQHF. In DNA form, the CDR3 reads TGTGCCAGCAGTTCCGGGACCCTCCTCAGCAATCAGCCCCAGCATTTT.

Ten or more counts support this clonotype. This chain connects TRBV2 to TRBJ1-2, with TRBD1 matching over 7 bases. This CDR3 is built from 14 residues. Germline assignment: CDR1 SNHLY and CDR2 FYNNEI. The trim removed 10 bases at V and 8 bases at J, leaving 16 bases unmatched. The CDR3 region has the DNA TGTGCCACTCGGAAGAACAGGGGCCACTCCGGCTACACCTTC. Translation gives CATRKNRGHSGYTF.

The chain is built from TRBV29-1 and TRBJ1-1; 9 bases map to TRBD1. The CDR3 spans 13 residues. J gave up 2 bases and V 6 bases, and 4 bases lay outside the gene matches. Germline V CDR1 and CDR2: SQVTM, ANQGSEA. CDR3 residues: CSVTTGGNTEAFF. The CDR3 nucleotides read TGCAGCGTGACCACAGGGGGCAACACTGAAGCTTTCTTT. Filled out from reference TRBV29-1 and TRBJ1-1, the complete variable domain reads SAVISQKPSRDICQRGTSLTIQCQVDSQVTMMFWYRQQPGQSLTLIATANQGSEATYESGFVIDKFPISRPNLTFSTLTVSNMSPEDSSIYLCSVTTGGNTEAFFGQGTRLTVV.

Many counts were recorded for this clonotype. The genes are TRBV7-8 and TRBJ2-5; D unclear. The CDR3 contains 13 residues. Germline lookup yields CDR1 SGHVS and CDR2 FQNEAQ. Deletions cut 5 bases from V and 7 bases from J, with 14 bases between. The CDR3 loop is CASSQTGSRTQYF. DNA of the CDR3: TGTGCCAGCAGCCAAACCGGGTCGAGGACCCAGTACTTC.

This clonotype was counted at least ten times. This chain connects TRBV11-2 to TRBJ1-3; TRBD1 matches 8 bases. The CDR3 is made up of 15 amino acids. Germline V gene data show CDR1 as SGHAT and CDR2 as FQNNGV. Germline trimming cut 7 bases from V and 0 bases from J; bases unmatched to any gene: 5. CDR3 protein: CASNFTGGSGNTIYF. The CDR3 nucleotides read TGTGCCAGCAACTTCACAGGGGGCTCTGGAAACACCATATATTTT.

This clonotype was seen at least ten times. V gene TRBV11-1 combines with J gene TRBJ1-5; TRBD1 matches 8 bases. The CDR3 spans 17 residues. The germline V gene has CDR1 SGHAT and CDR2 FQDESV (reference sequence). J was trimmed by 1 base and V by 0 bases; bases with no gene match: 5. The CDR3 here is CASSLARQGMSNQPQHF. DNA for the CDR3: TGTGCCAGCAGCTTAGCCCGACAGGGGATGAGCAATCAGCCCCAGCATTTT.

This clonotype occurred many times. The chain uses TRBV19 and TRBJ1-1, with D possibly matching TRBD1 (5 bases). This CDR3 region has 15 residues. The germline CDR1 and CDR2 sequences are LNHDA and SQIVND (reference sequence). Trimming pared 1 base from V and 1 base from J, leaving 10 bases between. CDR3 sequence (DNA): TGTGCCAGTAGTATAGCCGGGACGGAGAACACTGAAGCTTTCTTT. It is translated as CASSIAGTENTEAFF.

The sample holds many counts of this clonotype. The CDR3 spells CASGQGQLNYGYTF. DNA for the CDR3: TGTGCCAGCGGCCAGGGCCAACTTAACTATGGCTACACCTTC. This chain uses TRBV6-5 with TRBJ1-2, with D possibly matching TRBD1 (5 bases). The germline CDR1 and CDR2 sequences are MNHEY and SVGAGI. The CDR3 is made up of 14 amino acids. V was trimmed by 8 bases and J by 1 base, leaving 14 bases between them.

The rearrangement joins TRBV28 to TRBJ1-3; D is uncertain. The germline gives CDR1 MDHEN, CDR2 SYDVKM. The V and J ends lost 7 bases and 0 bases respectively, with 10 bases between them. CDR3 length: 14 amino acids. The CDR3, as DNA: TGTGCCAGCACCACGGGAGGCTCTGGAAACACCATATATTTT. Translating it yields CASTTGGSGNTIYF.

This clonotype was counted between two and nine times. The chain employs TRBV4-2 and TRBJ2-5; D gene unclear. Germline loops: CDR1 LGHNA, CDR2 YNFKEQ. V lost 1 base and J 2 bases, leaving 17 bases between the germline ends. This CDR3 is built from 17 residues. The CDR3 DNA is TGTGCCAGCAGCCAAGTGCTAGACTTAGAAGTACAAGAGACCCAGTACTTC. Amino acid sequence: CASSQVLDLEVQETQYF.

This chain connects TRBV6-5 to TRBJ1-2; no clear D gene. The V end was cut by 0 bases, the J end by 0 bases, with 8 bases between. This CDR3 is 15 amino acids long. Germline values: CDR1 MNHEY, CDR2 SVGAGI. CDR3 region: CASSYSVRTNYGYTF. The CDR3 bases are TGTGCCAGCAGTTACTCGGTCAGAACTAACTATGGCTACACCTTC.

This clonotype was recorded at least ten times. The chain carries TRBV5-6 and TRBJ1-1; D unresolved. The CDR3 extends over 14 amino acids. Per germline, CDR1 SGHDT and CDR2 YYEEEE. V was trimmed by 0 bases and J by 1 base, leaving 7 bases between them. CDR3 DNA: TGTGCCAGCAGCTTGGTCCGGACGAACACTGAAGCTTTCTTT. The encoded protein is CASSLVRTNTEAFF.

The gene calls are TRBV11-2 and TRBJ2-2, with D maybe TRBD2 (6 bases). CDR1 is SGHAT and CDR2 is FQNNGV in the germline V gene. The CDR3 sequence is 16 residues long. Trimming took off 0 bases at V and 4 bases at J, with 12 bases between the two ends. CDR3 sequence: CASSLDGGSSTGELFF. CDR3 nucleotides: TGTGCCAGCAGCTTAGATGGGGGGTCGAGCACCGGGGAGCTGTTTTTT.